The 5 T cell receptor beta chains below were found in one sample sequenced in a study of blood T cells in healthy people across ages. A second PCR, run for about 6 to 11 cycles, used a sample-barcoded 5' primer plus a J-beta primer mix. TCRdb analysed the 5' RACE reads with MiXCR anew, one entry per CDR3 protein. There are roughly 800,000 distinct CDR3 sequences in the sample; 35% to 40% occur only once, and 10% to 15% lies in the top ten. The sequenced sample consisted of blood. Receptors were obtained from a man aged 18 to 30 in good health.

This clonotype was detected a few times. The rearrangement joins TRBV6-6 to TRBJ1-1, with D perhaps matching TRBD1 (6 bases). Trimming pared 5 bases from V and 2 bases from J, leaving 15 bases between. The CDR3 consists of 15 residues. Germline lookup yields CDR1 MNHNY and CDR2 SVGAGI (reference sequence). The CDR3 sequence is CASSKPRQENTEAFF. In nucleotides, the CDR3 is TGTGCCAGCAGTAAACCGAGACAGGAAAACACTGAAGCTTTCTTT.

This clonotype was seen a few times. The V and J genes are TRBV20-1 and TRBJ2-2; a possible D gene is TRBD1 (6 bases). Germline CDR1 reads DFQATT; CDR2 reads SNEGSKA (reference sequence). V shed 2 bases and J shed 0 bases, with 10 bases lying between them. The CDR3 has 15 residues. The CDR3: CSARRQGPNTGELFF. DNA for the CDR3: TGCAGTGCTAGAAGGCAGGGGCCGAACACCGGGGAGCTGTTTTTT.

The rearrangement links TRBV20-1 to TRBJ2-1; D gene unclear. The V end was cut by 5 bases, the J end by 8 bases, with 13 bases between. The germline CDR1 and CDR2 sequences are DFQATT and SNEGSKA (reference sequence). This CDR3 contains 12 residues. The CDR3: CSARRVIDEQFF. The CDR3 DNA follows: TGCAGTGCTCGAAGGGTTATCGATGAGCAGTTCTTC.

The CDR3 DNA sequence: TGTGCCAGCAGCTTAGCTCCCAATGGGCAGTACTTC. Protein: CASSLAPNGQYF. The rearrangement links TRBV7-9 to TRBJ2-5; D call uncertain. CDR3 length: 12 amino acids. Germline V gene data show CDR1 as SEHNR and CDR2 as FQNEAQ (reference sequence). V shed 0 bases and J shed 11 bases, with 10 bases lying between them.

The rearrangement links TRBV12-3 or TRBV12-4 to TRBJ1-1; no firm D call. Trimming left V 7 bases short and J 11 bases short, with 17 bases between. This CDR3 region has 12 residues. The CDR3: CASKFSAVAAFF. The CDR3 DNA reads as TGTGCCAGCAAATTCTCGGCCGTGGCGGCTTTCTTT.